The 16 T cell receptor beta chains below all came from one sample that was sequenced in a study of graft-versus-host responses after intestinal transplantation. The antigens of these receptors remain unknown. The repertoire was sequenced with immunoSEQ multiplex PCR; TCRdb's copy has only in-frame clones and lacks some. The sample lists over 120,000 clones, about 93% occurring once. The sample here was unstimulated CD4+ T cells sorted from spleen or lymph node cells, taken before intestinal transplant. The receptor set was obtained from a human donor who received an intestinal transplant.

The J gene is TRBJ1-1, the V gene TRBV10-3; 8 bases fit TRBD1. Germline V gives CDR1 ENHRY, CDR2 SYGVKD. The CDR3 has 17 amino acids. Germline trimming cut 9 bases from V and 4 bases from J; bases unmatched to any gene: 19. The chain's CDR3 is CAIRGGARGLKGTEAFF. The CDR3 DNA is TGTGCCATACGGGGAGGGGCCAGGGGGCTAAAGGGCACTGAAGCTTTCTTT.

The chain carries TRBV6-4 and TRBJ1-4; D unclear. The germline gives CDR1 MRHNA, CDR2 SNTAGT. Trimming left V 3 bases short and J 3 bases short, with 5 bases between. This CDR3 has 13 residues. DNA for the CDR3: TGTGCCAGCAGTGAATACCCTAATGAAAAACTGTTTTTT. Protein: CASSEYPNEKLFF.

This clone has just a few counts. The chain links TRBV19 to TRBJ1-1; D gene uncertain. The ends were cut back, 2 bases at V and 1 base at J, with 5 bases in the middle. This CDR3 has 13 residues. The V gene's germline CDR1 is LNHDA and CDR2 SQIVND (reference sequence). CDR3 in DNA: TGTGCCAGTAGTATAAATGCGAACACTGAAGCTTTCTTT. Protein: CASSINANTEAFF.

This clone was seen a handful of times. This chain links TRBV21-1 with TRBJ2-7; the table's D call, TRBD1, has no DNA check behind it. TRBV21-1 is listed as a pseudogene. This CDR3 has 13 amino acids. CDR3 nucleotides: TGTGCCAGCAGCAAAGGGGGCGGACACGAGCAGTACTTC. Translating gives CASSKGGGHEQYF.

The chain recombines TRBV6-5 with TRBJ1-2; D not resolved. Per the germline V gene, CDR1 is MNHEY and CDR2 is SVGAGI. This CDR3 contains 14 residues. With 0 bases removed from V and 1 base from J, the gap between germline ends came to 6 bases. CDR3 sequence: CASSYSPFNYGYTF. CDR3 coding DNA: TGTGCCAGCAGTTACTCGCCCTTTAACTATGGCTACACCTTC.

V and J are TRBV29-1 and TRBJ2-7; a possible D gene is TRBD2 (5 bases). Germline values: CDR1 SQVTM, CDR2 ANQGSEA. The CDR3 loop spans 12 amino acids. V was pared by 2 bases and J by 7 bases, with 12 bases between. This chain's CDR3 is CSVETAGGEQYF. Here the CDR3 DNA reads TGCAGCGTTGAAACCGCGGGCGGGGAGCAGTACTTC.

This clone was detected only once. V gene TRBV30 combines with J gene TRBJ1-2, with 8 bases lining up with TRBD1. V lost 5 bases and J lost 2; bases outside the gene matches: 1. Germline CDR1 is GTSNPN and CDR2 is SVGIG (reference sequence). The CDR3 length is 12 residues. The CDR3 DNA is TGTGCCTGGGGGACAGGAAACTATGGCTACACCTTC. This sequence encodes CAWGTGNYGYTF.

The CDR3 DNA is TGTGCCAGCAGCCTCCGGGACAGGCCCATCCGACCGTATGGCTACACCTTC. Protein product: CASSLRDRPIRPYGYTF. The rearrangement links TRBV5-4 to TRBJ1-2; TRBD1 matches at 8 bases. Germline V gives CDR1 SGHNT, CDR2 YYREEE (reference sequence). V dropped 4 bases and J dropped 5; count of bases not matched to a gene: 16. The CDR3 runs 17 residues.

The gene calls are TRBV5-1 and TRBJ2-3; tentatively, D is TRBD2 (6 bases). From germline, CDR1 is SGHRS and CDR2 YFSETQ. This CDR3 is 15 amino acids long. The V end lost 3 bases, the J end lost 0 bases, and 11 bases lay between the germline ends. Here the CDR3 reads CASSSIAASTDTQYF. CDR3 nucleotide sequence: TGCGCCAGCAGCTCTATAGCGGCTAGCACAGATACGCAGTATTTT.

This chain joins TRBV2 and TRBJ2-3; tentative D call: TRBD2 (6 bases). The germline gives CDR1 SNHLY, CDR2 FYNNEI. With 7 bases removed from V and 4 bases from J, the gap between germline ends came to 15 bases. CDR3 length equals 14 residues. The CDR3 is CASIRREWSDTQYF. CDR3 nucleotide sequence: TGTGCCAGCATTCGGCGGGAATGGTCAGATACGCAGTATTTT.

The chain is built from TRBV6-1 and TRBJ2-7, with 7 nucleotides matching TRBD2. This CDR3 is built from 15 residues. Trimming took 5 bases from V and 2 from J; bases not matched to a gene: 9. Germline V lookup: CDR1 MNHNS, CDR2 SASEGT. This CDR3 reads CASSPVGLQTYEQYF. The CDR3 DNA is TGTGCCAGCAGTCCCGTGGGACTACAGACCTACGAGCAGTACTTC.

The chain is built from TRBV28 and TRBJ1-2; D is undetermined. V was clipped by 2 bases and J by 12 bases, with 13 bases between them. The CDR3 is 12 amino acids. The V gene's germline CDR1 is MDHEN and CDR2 SYDVKM. The CDR3, as DNA: TGTGCCAGCAGTTTACCTCTGAGGGATCACACCTTC. Its translation is CASSLPLRDHTF.

This chain uses TRBV6-7 with TRBJ1-5, with a possible D match to TRBD1 (6 bases). TRBV6-7 is known as an ORF, though its function is uncertain. The CDR3 is 17 residues long. Trimming cost V 3 bases and J 1 base, with 16 bases left between them. In DNA, the CDR3 is TGTGCCAGCAGTTATATCAAGTTAGGGGGGAGCAATCAGCCCCAGCATTTT. It translates to CASSYIKLGGSNQPQHF.

The chain joins TRBV11-2 to TRBJ1-1; a weak D match, TRBD1 (5 bases). CDR3 size: 15 residues. CDR1 and CDR2 from the germline V gene are SGHAT and FQNNGV. V was trimmed by 2 bases and J by 6 bases, leaving 16 bases between them. The CDR3: CASSLLRGAGPEAFF. The CDR3, as DNA: TGTGCCAGCAGCTTACTTCGAGGGGCAGGGCCTGAAGCTTTCTTT. Together with reference TRBV11-2 and TRBJ1-1, the CDR3 gives the full variable domain: EAGVAQSPRYKIIEKRQSVAFWCNPISGHATLYWYQQILGQGPKLLIQFQNNGVVDDSQLPKDRFSAERLKGVDSTLKIQPAKLEDSAVYLCASSLLRGAGPEAFFGQGTRLTVV.

The gene calls are TRBV27 and TRBJ2-6; D possibly corresponds to TRBD1 (5 bases). The CDR3 has 15 residues. Germline-derived CDR1 and CDR2 are MNHEY and SMNVEV (reference sequence). Trimming removed 5 bases from V and 8 bases from J, with 16 bases in between. DNA of the CDR3: TGTGCCAGCAGTCGGCTGTTGGACACCCCCAACGTCCTGACTTTC. Its protein product is CASSRLLDTPNVLTF.

The chain has TRBV5-5 and TRBJ2-7; 10 bases agree with TRBD2. V lost 4 bases and J lost 1; bases outside the gene matches: 5. The CDR3 totals 15 residues. Germline CDR1 SGHKS, CDR2 YYEKEE (reference sequence). The CDR3 region has the DNA TGTGCCAGCAGCCTACTAGCGGGGAGTTCCTACGAGCAGTACTTC. Protein: CASSLLAGSSYEQYF.